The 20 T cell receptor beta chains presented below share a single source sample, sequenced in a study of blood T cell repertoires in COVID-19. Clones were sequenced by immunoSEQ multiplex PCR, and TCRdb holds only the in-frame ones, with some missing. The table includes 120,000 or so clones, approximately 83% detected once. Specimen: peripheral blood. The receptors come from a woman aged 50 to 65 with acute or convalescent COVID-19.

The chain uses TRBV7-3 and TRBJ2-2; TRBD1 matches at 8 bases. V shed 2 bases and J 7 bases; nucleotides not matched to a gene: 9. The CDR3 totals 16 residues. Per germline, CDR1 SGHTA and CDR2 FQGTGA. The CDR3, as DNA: TGTGCCAGCAGCTTATCCCCCCAGGGGGCTAGCGGGGAGCTGTTTTTT. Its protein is CASSLSPQGASGELFF.

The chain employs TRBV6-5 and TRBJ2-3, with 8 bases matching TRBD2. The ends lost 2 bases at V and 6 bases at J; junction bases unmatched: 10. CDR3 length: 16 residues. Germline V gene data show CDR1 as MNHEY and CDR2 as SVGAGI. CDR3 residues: CASSYVPGLGADTQYF. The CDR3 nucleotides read TGTGCCAGCAGTTACGTCCCGGGACTAGGGGCGGATACGCAGTATTTT.

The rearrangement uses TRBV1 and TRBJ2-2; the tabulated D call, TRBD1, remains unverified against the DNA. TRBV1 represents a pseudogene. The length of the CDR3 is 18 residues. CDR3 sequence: CTSSRTSIGYSYTGELFF. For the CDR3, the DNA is TGCACCAGCAGCCGGACATCAATCGGGTACAGTTACACCGGGGAGCTGTTTTTT.

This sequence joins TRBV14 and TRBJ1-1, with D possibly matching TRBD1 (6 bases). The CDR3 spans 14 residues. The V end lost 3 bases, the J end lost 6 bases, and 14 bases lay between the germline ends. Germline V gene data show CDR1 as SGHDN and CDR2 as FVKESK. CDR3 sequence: CASSQTGFGPEAFF. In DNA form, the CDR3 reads TGTGCCAGCAGCCAGACAGGATTTGGCCCTGAAGCTTTCTTT.

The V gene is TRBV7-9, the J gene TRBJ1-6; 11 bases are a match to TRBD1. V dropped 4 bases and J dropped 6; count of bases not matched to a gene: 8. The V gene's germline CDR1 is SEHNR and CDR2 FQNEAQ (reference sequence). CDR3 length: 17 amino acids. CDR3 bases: TGTGCCAGCAGCTCTGGACAGGGGGCTACGGCTAATTCACCCCTCCACTTT. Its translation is CASSSGQGATANSPLHF.

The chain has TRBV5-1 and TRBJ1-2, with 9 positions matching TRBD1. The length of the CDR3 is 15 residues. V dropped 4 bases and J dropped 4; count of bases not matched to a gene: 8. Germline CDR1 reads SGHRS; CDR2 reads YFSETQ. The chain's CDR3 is CASSQGTGTPYGYTF. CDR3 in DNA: TGCGCCAGCAGCCAAGGGACAGGGACTCCCTATGGCTACACCTTC.

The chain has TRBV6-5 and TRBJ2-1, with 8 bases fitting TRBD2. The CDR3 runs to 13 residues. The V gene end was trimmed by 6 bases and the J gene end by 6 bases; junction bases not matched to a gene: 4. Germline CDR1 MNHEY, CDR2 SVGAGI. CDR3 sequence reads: CASSPGGGNEQFF. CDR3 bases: TGTGCCAGCAGCCCCGGGGGGGGCAATGAGCAGTTCTTC.

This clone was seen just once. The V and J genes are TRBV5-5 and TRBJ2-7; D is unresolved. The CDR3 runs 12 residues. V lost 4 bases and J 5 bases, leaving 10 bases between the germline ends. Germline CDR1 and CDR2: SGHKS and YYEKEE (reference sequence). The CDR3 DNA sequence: TGTGCCAGCAGCAGTCTAGAGAACGAGCAGTACTTC. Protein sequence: CASSSLENEQYF.

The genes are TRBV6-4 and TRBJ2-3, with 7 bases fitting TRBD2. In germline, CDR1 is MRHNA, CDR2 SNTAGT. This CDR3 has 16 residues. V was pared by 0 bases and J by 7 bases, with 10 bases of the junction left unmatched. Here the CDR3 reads CASSDSSSGEVNTQYF. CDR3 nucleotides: TGTGCCAGCAGTGACTCTTCCAGCGGGGAGGTTAATACGCAGTATTTT.

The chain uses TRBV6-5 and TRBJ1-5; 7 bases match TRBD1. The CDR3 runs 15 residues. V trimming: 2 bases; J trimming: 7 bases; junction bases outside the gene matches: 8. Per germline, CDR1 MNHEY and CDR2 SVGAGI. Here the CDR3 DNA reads TGTGCCAGCAGTTACAGTCGGACAGGTGGGCAGCCCCAGCATTTT. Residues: CASSYSRTGGQPQHF.

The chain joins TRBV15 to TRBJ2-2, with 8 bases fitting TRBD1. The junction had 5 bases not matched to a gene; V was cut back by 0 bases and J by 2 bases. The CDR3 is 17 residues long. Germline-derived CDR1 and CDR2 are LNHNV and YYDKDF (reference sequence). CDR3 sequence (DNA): TGTGCCACCAGCAGAGACGGGGCAGGGGGCAACACCGGGGAGCTGTTTTTT. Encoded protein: CATSRDGAGGNTGELFF.

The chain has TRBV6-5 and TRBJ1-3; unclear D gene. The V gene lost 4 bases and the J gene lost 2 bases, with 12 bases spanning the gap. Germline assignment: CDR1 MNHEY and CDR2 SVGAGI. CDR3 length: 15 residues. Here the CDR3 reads CASSLRRPTGNTIYF. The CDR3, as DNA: TGTGCCAGCAGTTTAAGGCGGCCTACTGGAAACACCATATATTTT.

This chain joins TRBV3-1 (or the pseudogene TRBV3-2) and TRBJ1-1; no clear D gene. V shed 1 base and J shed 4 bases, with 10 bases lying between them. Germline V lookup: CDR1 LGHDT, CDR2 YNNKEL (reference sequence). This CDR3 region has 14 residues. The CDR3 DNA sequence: TGTGCCAGCAGCCAAGTTTCAGGTGGCACTGAAGCTTTCTTT. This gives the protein CASSQVSGGTEAFF.

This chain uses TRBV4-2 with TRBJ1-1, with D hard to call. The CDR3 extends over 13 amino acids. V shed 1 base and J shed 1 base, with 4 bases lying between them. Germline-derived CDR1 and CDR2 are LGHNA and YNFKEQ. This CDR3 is CASSQARNTEAFF. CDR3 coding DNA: TGTGCCAGCAGCCAAGCGCGGAACACTGAAGCTTTCTTT.

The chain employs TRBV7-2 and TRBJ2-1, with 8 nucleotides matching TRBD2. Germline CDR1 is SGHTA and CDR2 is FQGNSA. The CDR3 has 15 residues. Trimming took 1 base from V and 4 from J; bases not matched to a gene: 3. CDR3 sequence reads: CASSLGAGVYNEQFF. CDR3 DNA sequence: TGTGCCAGCAGCTTAGGAGCGGGGGTATACAATGAGCAGTTCTTC.

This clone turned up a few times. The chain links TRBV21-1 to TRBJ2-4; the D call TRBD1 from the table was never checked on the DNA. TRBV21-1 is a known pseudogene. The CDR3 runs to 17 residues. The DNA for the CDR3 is TGTGCCAGCAGCAAATTCGGGACAGAACTAGCCAAAAACATTCAGTACTTC. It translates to CASSKFGTELAKNIQYF.

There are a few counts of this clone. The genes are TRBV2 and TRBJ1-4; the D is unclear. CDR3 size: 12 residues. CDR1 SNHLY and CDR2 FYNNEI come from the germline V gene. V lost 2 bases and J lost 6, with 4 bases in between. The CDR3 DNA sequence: TGTGCCAGCAGTGAATCGGATGAAAAACTGTTTTTT. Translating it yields CASSESDEKLFF.

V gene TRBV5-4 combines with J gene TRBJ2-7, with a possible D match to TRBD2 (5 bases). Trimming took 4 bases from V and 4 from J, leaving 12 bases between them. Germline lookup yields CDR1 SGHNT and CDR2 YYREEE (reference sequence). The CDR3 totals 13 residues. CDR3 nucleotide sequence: TGTGCCAGCAGCCGGGAAGATGGGTACGAGCAGTACTTC. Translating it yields CASSREDGYEQYF.

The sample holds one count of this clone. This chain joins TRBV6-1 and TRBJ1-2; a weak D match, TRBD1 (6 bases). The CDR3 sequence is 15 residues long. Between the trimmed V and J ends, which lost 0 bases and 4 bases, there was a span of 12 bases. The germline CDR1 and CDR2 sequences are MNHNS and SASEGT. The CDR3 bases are TGTGCCAGCAGTGAAGCGTGGGGGCCAAGCTATGGCTACACCTTC. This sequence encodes CASSEAWGPSYGYTF.

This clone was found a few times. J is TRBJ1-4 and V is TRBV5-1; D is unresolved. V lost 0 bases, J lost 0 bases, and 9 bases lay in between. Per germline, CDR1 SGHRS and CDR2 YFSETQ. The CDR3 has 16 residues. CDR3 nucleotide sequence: TGCGCCAGCAGCTTGGCCCCTCTTGCAACTAATGAAAAACTGTTTTTT. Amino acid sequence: CASSLAPLATNEKLFF.